This entry features one TCR beta chain sequence. Its antigen is currently unknown. This entry belongs to a study of post-analysis software for immune sequencing data. Study details: Several disease courses (relapsing-remitting, secondary progressive and progressive-relapsing) of multiple sclerosis were included. Points from the study as a whole: Multiple sclerosis patients had significantly lower normalized Chao1 diversity than controls. Patients showed TRBV5-6, TRBV5-1 and TRBV20-1 among roughly 5 TRBV segments more frequent than in controls.

V lost 6 bases, J lost 0 bases, and 9 bases stayed unmatched. The CDR3 is 15 amino acids. Germline CDR1 is SQVTM and CDR2 is ANQGSEA. Presence of unique molecular identifiers characterized the TCR beta cDNA libraries. TCRdb fed the PCR reads into MiXCR, producing one record per CDR3 protein. The table has 750,000 to 950,000 distinct CDR3 sequences, 53% seen once; the top ten hold about 4.5%. This clonotype originated in a girl aged 10-17 years with multiple sclerosis. This sequence joins TRBV29-1 and TRBJ2-3; 7 bases align to TRBD1. Input material: blood. CDR3 nucleotides: TGCAGCGTGGCTCTAGGGGACAGAAGCACAGATACGCAGTATTTT. This encodes CSVALGDRSTDTQYF.